These 9 T cell receptor beta chains share one sample of origin, sequenced in a study of human T cells and chemical hapten exposure. TCRdb independently ran MiXCR on the RACE reads; one entry per CDR3 protein. The sample includes around 100,000 distinct CDR3 sequences, about an eighth of them seen just once. Time point denoted: patch test 2, 6 weeks after DPC sensitization. The treatment denotes: therapeutic diphenylcyclopropenone sensitization with weekly scalp DPC. Sequenced here: whole blood, sampled in connection with sensitization to the hapten diphenylcyclopropenone (DPC). All receptors come from a woman aged 40-49 years with alopecia areata. Some clones in this sample may be carry-over from other donors' samples.

A few counts support this clonotype. Germline and junction disagree at one end, which may indicate a read error. This chain's CDR3 is CTSSELDPNTGELFF. As DNA, the CDR3 is TGCACCAGCAGTGAGTTGGATCCGAACACCGGGGAGCTGTTTTTT. V gene TRBV10-2 combines with J gene TRBJ2-2; no reliable D call. There are 15 residues in the CDR3. Germline assignment: CDR1 WSHSY and CDR2 SAAADI.

V usage is TRBV19 and J usage is TRBJ2-1; possible D gene TRBD2, 6 bases. Germline V CDR1 and CDR2: LNHDA, SQIVND (reference sequence). The CDR3 extends over 17 amino acids. Trimming stripped 7 bases from V and 3 bases from J, with 22 bases between. The CDR3 bases are TGTGCCAGTACCCGGGGGTGGGACCGCGCGGACTACAATGAGCAGTTCTTC. Translation: CASTRGWDRADYNEQFF.

This clonotype was found many times. At one end, the junction sequence differs from germline, possibly due to a read error. The chain employs TRBV30 and TRBJ1-2; 8 positions match TRBD1. Germline V gene sequence: CDR1 GTSNPN, CDR2 SVGIG (reference sequence). This CDR3 comprises 13 residues. The CDR3 is CAWSARDRLSGVF. CDR3 coding DNA: TGTGCCTGGAGTGCGCGGGACAGGTTGTCCGGTGTCTTC.

The chain combines TRBV27 with TRBJ1-6, with 9 bases identical to TRBD1. CDR3 size: 15 residues. Germline CDR1 MNHEY, CDR2 SMNVEV (reference sequence). Germline trimming cut 5 bases from V and 10 bases from J; bases unmatched to any gene: 9. The CDR3 loop is CASSRGQGVFSPLHF. For the CDR3, the DNA is TGTGCCAGCAGTAGGGGACAGGGAGTTTTCTCACCCCTCCACTTT.

Regarding this clonotype: Relative to the germline gene, one junction end is altered; a read error may explain this. The V and J genes are TRBV6-1 and TRBJ1-1; D is ambiguous. The germline gives CDR1 MNHNS, CDR2 SASEGT. The CDR3 length is 12 residues. The CDR3 here is CASSSSTFEVFF. CDR3 coding DNA: TGTGCCAGCAGTTCATCTACGTTTGAAGTTTTCTTT.

The CDR3 here is CASSYPGTSGGIEFF. The CDR3 DNA follows: TGTGCCAGCAGTTACCCCGGGACTAGCGGGGGAATTGAGTTCTTC. The V and J genes are TRBV6-5 and TRBJ2-1; TRBD2 aligns across 14 bases. Germline lookup yields CDR1 MNHEY and CDR2 SVGAGI. V lost 2 bases to trimming and J lost 14 bases; unmatched junction nucleotides: 8. The CDR3 has 15 amino acids.

This chain links TRBV7-9 with TRBJ2-4; a weak D match, TRBD1 (5 bases). V lost 5 bases and J 5 bases, leaving 16 bases between the germline ends. This CDR3 has 15 residues. Germline-derived CDR1 and CDR2 are SEHNR and FQNEAQ (reference sequence). The CDR3, as DNA: TGTGCCAGCAGCGATGACCTCCAGGGCCAAAACATTCAGTACTTC. It translates to CASSDDLQGQNIQYF.

CDR3 DNA: TGTGCCAGTAGTATAGTAGCCGGGCGTAATGAGCAGTTCTTC. Translated, it gives CASSIVAGRNEQFF. The rearrangement links TRBV19 to TRBJ2-1; D unclear. Trimming took off 1 base at V and 7 bases at J, with 11 bases between the two ends. Germline V gene sequence: CDR1 LNHDA, CDR2 SQIVND (reference sequence). There are 14 residues in the CDR3.

This clonotype was counted ten times or more. The gene calls are TRBV6-1 and TRBJ1-1, with 9 bases that match TRBD1. The V segment lost 6 bases and the J segment 5 bases; nucleotides outside the gene matches: 10. The CDR3 runs 15 residues. CDR1 and CDR2 from the germline V gene are MNHNS and SASEGT. The CDR3 loop is CASRLTQGAGTEAFF. In DNA, the CDR3 is TGTGCCAGCAGGTTGACACAGGGGGCTGGAACTGAAGCTTTCTTT.